This T cell receptor beta chain was found in a study of vaccination effects on CD4 cells after COVID-19. As for the study in general: As their vaccination, participants received two doses of either BNT162b2 or mRNA-1273. General study findings and limits: Convalescent patients were scarce, and early post-infection timepoints were absent.

Sequencing followed a ViraFEST assay step that expanded antigen-specific CD4+ T cells with viral peptide pools. Scientists isolated CD4+ T cells after an approximately 11-day culture period ended. Cultures of about 2 million PBMC per well contained approximately 10 IU/ml IL-2 plus 10 ug/ml peptides. The CDR3 loop spans 14 amino acids. The V and J ends lost 4 bases and 6 bases respectively, with 12 bases between them. Germline V CDR1 and CDR2: LGHNA, YSLEER. Details on this clone: The antigen is unknown.

Generated by immunoSEQ multiplex PCR, the TCRdb table keeps only in-frame clones and is missing some. The sample has roughly 61,000 clones, around 81% seen once. Material: CD4+ T cells from PBMCs cultured with HCoV-229E spike peptides, obtained before COVID-19 vaccination. The J gene is TRBJ1-4, the V gene TRBV4-3; maybe TRBD1 (6 bases). This sequence was found in a human donor who received a COVID-19 vaccine. CDR3: CASSREGHDEKLFF. The CDR3 bases are TGCGCCAGCAGCCGAGAGGGACACGATGAAAAACTGTTTTTT.